This is a list of T cell receptor beta chains from one sample in a study of neurological immune-mediated disorders. TCRdb re-analysed the 5' RACE reads in MiXCR, keeping a single row per CDR3 protein. The repertoire consists of about 45,000 distinct CDR3 sequences, with 13% occurring once and the leading ten covering more than 9.5%. Material: PBMCs. These receptors came from a man under 40 in good health. CDR3s include the opening cysteine and the closing phenylalanine or tryptophan. A D gene is named only where the DNA matches it firmly. A clone size is listed for some rows: how often the clone was seen (once, few, many), or a class if it is expanded.

j_call v_call clone_size d_call cdr3_nt cdr3_aa
TRBJ2-5 TRBV5-1 . . TGCGCCAGCAGCCCCTCGTTGCGGGGAAGCCAAGAGACCCAGTACTTC CASSPSLRGSQETQYF
TRBJ2-7 TRBV7-9 . TRBD1 TGTGCCAGCAGCCCCCCCACAGGGGACTACGAGCAGTACTTC CASSPPTGDYEQYF
TRBJ2-7 TRBV27 many TRBD1 TGTGCCAGCAGTGGACAGGGGTCCTACGAGCAGTACTTC CASSGQGSYEQYF
TRBJ2-7 TRBV6-2/TRBV6-3 many . TGTGCCAGCAGCGAGAGTTCTCGGTACGAGCAGTACTTC CASSESSRYEQYF
TRBJ2-7 TRBV4-1 many TRBD2 TGCGCCAGCAGCCAGGTGCTGGGACTAGCAAGTCCCGAGCAGTACTTC CASSQVLGLASPEQYF
TRBJ1-2 TRBV20-1 many . TGCAGTGCTAGAGTCCGGGGGCGCGGGGATAGTAGCTACACCTTC CSARVRGRGDSSYTF
TRBJ1-1 TRBV18 many TRBD1 TGTGCCAGCTCACCAGGACAGGGGAGCACTGAAGCTTTCTTT CASSPGQGSTEAFF
TRBJ2-7 TRBV20-1 many . TGCAGTGCCTGGGACCAGCTCCTATACGAGCAGTACTTC CSAWDQLLYEQYF
TRBJ2-1 TRBV29-1 many TRBD1 TGCAGCGTGGCTACCGGGACAGGGGACGACAATGAGCAGTTCTTC CSVATGTGDDNEQFF
TRBJ2-5 TRBV29-1 many . TGCAGCGTTGAAGGGCGGGCAGCGGGTCAAGAGACCCAGTACTTC CSVEGRAAGQETQYF
TRBJ1-1 TRBV20-1 . TRBD1 TGCAGTGCGGATCCGGGACAGACTGAAGCTTTCTTT CSADPGQTEAFF
TRBJ1-6 TRBV28 many . TGTGCCAGCAGTTTAAGAGGGACGGGGAATTCACCCCTCCACTTT CASSLRGTGNSPLHF
TRBJ2-7 TRBV7-2 many . TGTGCCAGCAGCTTAGCAGAATCAGCAACCTTCGAGCAGTACTTC CASSLAESATFEQYF
TRBJ2-6 TRBV7-8 many . TGTGCCATTTCCTCTGGGGCCAACGTCCTGACTTTC CAISSGANVLTF
TRBJ1-3 TRBV12-3/TRBV12-4 many TRBD1 TGTGCCAGCAGTTTTAGACAGGGGAAGAAAACTGGAAACACCATATATTTT CASSFRQGKKTGNTIYF
TRBJ2-7 TRBV15 many . TGTGCCACCAGCAGAGAGGCTTCTAGCTCCTACGAGCAGTACTTC CATSREASSSYEQYF
TRBJ2-3 TRBV11-2 many TRBD1 TGTGCCAGCAGCCCGGAGAGGACAGGCGTCGATACGCAGTATTTT CASSPERTGVDTQYF
TRBJ2-1 TRBV5-1 many . TGCGCCAGCAGCTCACTAGGGGGCTCCTACAATGAGCAGTTCTTC CASSSLGGSYNEQFF
TRBJ2-1 TRBV20-1 many TRBD2 TGCAGTGCTAGGAGGGGAGGGCTTGGGGATGAGCAGTTCTTC CSARRGGLGDEQFF
TRBJ2-5 TRBV5-6 many TRBD2 TGTGCCAGCACTTTTAGCGGGAGTGGGGAGACCCAGTACTTC CASTFSGSGETQYF
TRBJ2-2 TRBV5-1 many TRBD1 TGCGCCAGCAGCTGGACAGGGGGAACGAACACCGGGGAGCTGTTTTTT CASSWTGGTNTGELFF
TRBJ2-3 TRBV11-2 many TRBD2 TGTGCCAGCAGCGAACTACTAGCGGACCGCACAGATACGCAGTATTTT CASSELLADRTDTQYF
TRBJ1-1 TRBV10-3 many . TGTGCCATCAGTGAGACACCGAACACTGAAGCTTTCTTT CAISETPNTEAFF
TRBJ2-3 TRBV6-6 once . TGTGCCAGCAGTTACCAGGGGAACAAAGATACGCAGTATTTT CASSYQGNKDTQYF
TRBJ2-5 TRBV12-3/TRBV12-4 many TRBD2 TGTGCCAGCAGTCCTAGCGGGCCTCAAGAGACCCAGTACTTC CASSPSGPQETQYF
TRBJ2-6 TRBV29-1 many . TGCAGCGTTGGTTCGATCTCCAGTGGGGCCAACGTCCTGACTTTC CSVGSISSGANVLTF
TRBJ2-3 TRBV20-1 many . TGCAGTGCTAGAGTCCCGGGGCTCACAGATACGCAGTATTTT CSARVPGLTDTQYF
TRBJ1-1 TRBV5-1 . . TGCGCCAGCAGCTTTTCTCTATTGTACACTGAAGCTTTCTTT CASSFSLLYTEAFF
TRBJ2-3 TRBV4-2 many TRBD2 TGTGCCAGCAGCCAAGATCTCTGGTTCCTTGGACTAGATTCGAGCACAGATACGCAGTATTTT CASSQDLWFLGLDSSTDTQYF
TRBJ2-1 TRBV10-1 . . TGCGCCAGCGAAGTAGCGGACAATGAGCAGTTCTTC CASEVADNEQFF
TRBJ2-1 TRBV10-3 many . TGTGCCATCAGTAAGGGCGGGGATCGGGAGCAGTTCTTC CAISKGGDREQFF
TRBJ2-3 TRBV5-1 many . TGCGCCAGCAGCTTGTCCGGAATCTATAGCACAGATACGCAGTATTTT CASSLSGIYSTDTQYF